These 27 T cell receptor beta chains came from one sample sequenced in a study of T cell responses to AZD1222 COVID-19 vaccine. The repertoire was sequenced with immunoSEQ multiplex PCR; TCRdb's copy has only in-frame clones and lacks some. The sample holds about 200,000 clones, around nine tenths seen once. The starting material was peripheral blood, obtained 28 days after the second dose of the MenACWY control vaccine. The receptor set was obtained from an adult who received the MenACWY meningococcal vaccine as a control.

The J gene is TRBJ1-5, the V gene TRBV2; no clear D gene. Germline loops: CDR1 SNHLY, CDR2 FYNNEI. The CDR3 consists of 13 residues. V was clipped by 5 bases and J by 4 bases, with 9 bases between them. This CDR3 is CASSHDGNQPQHF. The CDR3 bases are TGTGCCAGCAGTCATGACGGAAATCAGCCCCAGCATTTT.

The rearrangement joins TRBV9 to TRBJ1-5; TRBD1 matches at 7 bases. The CDR3 runs to 15 residues. The V and J ends lost 4 bases and 5 bases, in that order; junction bases with no gene match: 9. Germline V gene data show CDR1 as SGDLS and CDR2 as YYNGEE. CDR3 DNA: TGTGCCAGCAGCTCCTCGACAGGGTCCCATCAGCCCCAGCATTTT. This sequence encodes CASSSSTGSHQPQHF.

V is TRBV7-2 and J is TRBJ2-5; D might be TRBD1 or TRBD2, each matching 5 bases. The CDR3 contains 15 residues. The V gene lost 1 base and the J gene lost 5 bases, with 14 bases spanning the gap. Germline CDR1 and CDR2: SGHTA and FQGNSA. The CDR3: CASSLGGTPGETQYF. Written as DNA, the CDR3 is TGTGCCAGCAGCTTAGGGGGGACGCCTGGGGAGACCCAGTACTTC.

This clone was counted between two and nine times. In DNA, the CDR3 is TGTGCCAGTAGTCCGGTCGGGGGCCATGGCTACACCTTC. Translating gives CASSPVGGHGYTF. The chain links TRBV19 to TRBJ1-2; tentative D call: TRBD1 (6 bases). CDR3 size: 13 residues. CDR1 is LNHDA and CDR2 is SQIVND in the germline V gene (reference sequence). V was clipped by 5 bases and J by 6 bases, with 13 bases between them.

This chain uses TRBV27 with TRBJ1-5; D unclear. The CDR3 runs to 15 residues. The germline V gene encodes CDR1 MNHEY and CDR2 SMNVEV (reference sequence). The V end was cut by 1 base, the J end by 4 bases, with 11 bases between. CDR3 in amino acids: CASSLFPFGNQPQHF. CDR3 nucleotide sequence: TGTGCCAGCAGTTTATTCCCCTTTGGGAATCAGCCCCAGCATTTT.

V is TRBV6-5 and J is TRBJ2-1; 8 positions match TRBD2. Germline lookup yields CDR1 MNHEY and CDR2 SVGAGI. The CDR3 is made up of 15 amino acids. The V and J ends lost 4 bases and 0 bases, in that order; junction bases with no gene match: 2. The CDR3 loop reads CASSLAGNSYNEQFF. In nucleotides, the CDR3 is TGTGCCAGCAGTTTAGCGGGGAACTCCTACAATGAGCAGTTCTTC.

The chain has TRBV29-1 and TRBJ1-3; no definite D call. V was shortened by 4 bases and J by 4 bases, with 14 bases between the two germline ends. This CDR3 contains 14 residues. Germline V gene data show CDR1 as SQVTM and CDR2 as ANQGSEA. The CDR3 sequence: CSVASLDSGNTIYF. In DNA, the CDR3 is TGCAGCGTTGCCTCGCTGGACTCCGGAAACACCATATATTTT.

The chain joins TRBV5-1 to TRBJ2-1, with 13 positions matching TRBD2. V shed 4 bases and J 9 bases; nucleotides not matched to a gene: 13. The V gene's germline CDR1 is SGHRS and CDR2 YFSETQ. CDR3 size: 17 residues. This chain's CDR3 is CASSGTSGRAMFGEQFF. CDR3 nucleotides: TGCGCCAGCAGCGGAACTAGCGGGAGGGCCATGTTTGGTGAGCAGTTCTTC.

The genes are TRBV5-3 and TRBJ1-2; 7 nucleotides agree with TRBD1. TRBV5-3 is assigned to the ORF class and has an uncertain function. The CDR3 has 15 amino acids. V dropped 4 bases and J dropped 1; count of bases not matched to a gene: 7. Here the CDR3 DNA reads TGTGCCAGAAGCACGACAGGGAATCTTAACTATGGCTACACCTTC. Protein: CARSTTGNLNYGYTF.

The chain couples TRBV11-3 to TRBJ2-3; 8 bases map to TRBD2. With 5 bases clipped from V and 1 base from J, the junction kept 5 bases outside the gene matches. Germline V gives CDR1 SGHNT, CDR2 YENEEA. This CDR3 has 15 residues. The CDR3 DNA reads as TGTGCCAGCAGCCTGGGACTAGAGGGCACAGATACGCAGTATTTT. Encoded protein: CASSLGLEGTDTQYF.

This rearrangement joins TRBV29-1 to TRBJ1-1; D is undetermined. The V end lost 6 bases, the J end lost 1 base, and 15 bases lay between the germline ends. The germline V gene has CDR1 SQVTM and CDR2 ANQGSEA. This CDR3 has 14 residues. CDR3 residues: CSVQPGGRNTEAFF. CDR3 coding DNA: TGCAGCGTACAACCGGGCGGACGGAACACTGAAGCTTTCTTT.

The chain has TRBV10-3 and TRBJ2-5; tentatively, D is TRBD2 (6 bases). The CDR3 is 14 amino acids. Germline assignment: CDR1 ENHRY and CDR2 SYGVKD. V shed 1 base and J shed 0 bases, with 6 bases lying between them. The CDR3 region has the DNA TGTGCCATCAGTGAGTGGGGGGACCAAGAGACCCAGTACTTC. Residues: CAISEWGDQETQYF.

This chain joins TRBV2 and TRBJ1-1, with 7 bases that match TRBD1. This CDR3 is built from 14 residues. The germline gives CDR1 SNHLY, CDR2 FYNNEI. V lost 6 bases to trimming and J lost 6 bases; unmatched junction nucleotides: 10. The CDR3 loop reads CASSPMTGRSEAFF. In DNA form, the CDR3 reads TGTGCCAGCAGCCCAATGACAGGGCGCTCTGAAGCTTTCTTT.

The count of this clone is one. This chain links TRBV2 with TRBJ2-6, with D unclear. CDR1 is SNHLY, CDR2 FYNNEI, per germline. V was shortened by 6 bases and J by 3 bases, with 12 bases between the two germline ends. The CDR3 is 15 residues long. The DNA for the CDR3 is TGTGCCAGCAGCGGCCAAGGGTTTGGGGCCAACGTCCTGACTTTC. It codes for CASSGQGFGANVLTF.

In DNA form, the CDR3 reads TGCGCCAGCAGCCAAGAGGGACTAATTCCCGAGCAGTACTTC. Translation gives CASSQEGLIPEQYF. This chain connects TRBV4-1 to TRBJ2-7; 7 positions agree with TRBD2. Trimming cost V 0 bases and J 6 bases; bases outside gene matches: 5. The germline gives CDR1 MGHRA, CDR2 YSYEKL. This CDR3 spans 14 amino acids.

The chain combines TRBV10-2 with TRBJ2-3, with a weak D call TRBD1 (7 bases). In germline, CDR1 is WSHSY, CDR2 SAAADI. The V end lost 6 bases, the J end lost 9 bases, and 13 bases lay between the germline ends. This CDR3 is built from 12 residues. CDR3 residues: CASRETGRTQYF. Here the CDR3 DNA reads TGCGCCAGCAGGGAGACAGGGAGGACGCAGTATTTT.

The chain couples TRBV12-3 or TRBV12-4 to TRBJ1-2; the D gene is possibly TRBD1 (5 bases). The CDR3 loop spans 12 amino acids. V lost 5 bases to trimming and J lost 7 bases, with 11 bases between them. CDR3 nucleotide sequence: TGTGCCAGCAGTCGGGGGGAGGTTGGCTACACCTTC. As protein: CASSRGEVGYTF.

This chain links TRBV7-9 with TRBJ1-1; D not certain. The CDR3 totals 11 residues. Germline V gene sequence: CDR1 SEHNR, CDR2 FQNEAQ (reference sequence). Trimming took 5 bases from V and 1 from J, leaving 2 bases between them. As DNA, the CDR3 is TGTGCCAGCAGCCGGAACACTGAAGCTTTCTTT. It is translated as CASSRNTEAFF.

The chain employs TRBV30 and TRBJ2-1, with D maybe TRBD1 (7 bases). This CDR3 is built from 19 residues. Per the germline V gene, CDR1 is GTSNPN and CDR2 is SVGIG (reference sequence). V was clipped by 1 base and J by 0 bases, with 22 bases between them. The CDR3, as DNA: TGTGCCTGGAGTGCTTTTCAGGGGGACTTGACCAACTCCTACAATGAGCAGTTCTTC. Residues: CAWSAFQGDLTNSYNEQFF.

The chain uses TRBV19 and TRBJ2-5, with D perhaps matching TRBD2 (10 bases). The germline gives CDR1 LNHDA, CDR2 SQIVND (reference sequence). The CDR3 extends over 18 amino acids. Trimming took 3 bases from V and 5 from J, leaving 25 bases between them. The CDR3 DNA sequence: TGTGCCAGTAGTATCGAGCGGGACAGGGAACTAGCGGGGGAGACCCAGTACTTC. It codes for CASSIERDRELAGETQYF.

This clone was seen a handful of times. In nucleotides, the CDR3 is TGTGCCAGTAGTAAGGGACAGGGAAACACCGGGGAGCTGTTTTTT. Its protein product is CASSKGQGNTGELFF. The chain couples TRBV19 to TRBJ2-2; 9 bases are shared with TRBD1. The CDR3 extends over 15 amino acids. Germline CDR1 reads LNHDA; CDR2 reads SQIVND (reference sequence). V trimming: 4 bases; J trimming: 2 bases; junction bases outside the gene matches: 2.

The V gene is TRBV7-6, the J gene TRBJ2-7; 9 bases align to TRBD2. The V gene's germline CDR1 is SGHVS and CDR2 FNYEAQ. The CDR3 loop spans 16 amino acids. V gave up 5 bases and J gave up 6 bases; unmatched junction bases: 14. The CDR3 is CASSDRLAGGLGEQYF. The CDR3 region has the DNA TGTGCCAGCAGCGACCGACTGGCGGGAGGGCTGGGCGAGCAGTACTTC.

The V and J genes are TRBV19 and TRBJ2-1; 9 nucleotides match TRBD1. CDR1 is LNHDA and CDR2 is SQIVND in the germline V gene (reference sequence). The CDR3 loop spans 15 amino acids. V was pared by 5 bases and J by 8 bases, with 10 bases of the junction left unmatched. CDR3 coding DNA: TGTGCCAGTAGTGCACCGGGACAGGGTTTTTATGAGCAGTTCTTC. It codes for CASSAPGQGFYEQFF.

V gene TRBV28 combines with J gene TRBJ1-2, with 8 bases matching TRBD1. Per germline, CDR1 MDHEN and CDR2 SYDVKM. The V gene end was trimmed by 7 bases and the J gene end by 5 bases; junction bases not matched to a gene: 9. The CDR3 length is 14 residues. The CDR3 protein is CASTKGQGRYGYTF. CDR3 bases: TGTGCCAGCACGAAAGGACAGGGCCGATATGGCTACACCTTC.

Note on this clone: Other DNA variants within this sample encode the same CDR3. J is TRBJ2-7 and V is TRBV2; no clear D gene. This CDR3 has 12 amino acids. Germline V gene sequence: CDR1 SNHLY, CDR2 FYNNEI. Between the trimmed V and J ends, which lost 6 bases and 3 bases, there was a span of 9 bases. CDR3 in DNA: TGTGCCAGCAGCGATGACGGCTACGAGCAGTACTTC. This translates into CASSDDGYEQYF.

The gene calls are TRBV6-5 and TRBJ2-7; 9 nucleotides line up with TRBD2. The CDR3 is made up of 14 amino acids. CDR1 is MNHEY and CDR2 is SVGAGI in the germline V gene. Trimming took 6 bases from V and 4 from J; bases not matched to a gene: 7. The CDR3 spells CASRTGTSRYEQYF. For the CDR3, the DNA is TGTGCCAGCAGAACCGGGACTAGCCGGTACGAGCAGTACTTC.

V and J are TRBV10-3 and TRBJ1-4; perhaps TRBD1 as D (5 bases). Trimming left V 4 bases short and J 0 bases short, with 6 bases between. Germline V CDR1 and CDR2: ENHRY, SYGVKD. The CDR3 covers 14 residues. The CDR3: CAISAGATNEKLFF. The CDR3 DNA reads as TGTGCCATCAGTGCGGGGGCAACTAATGAAAAACTGTTTTTT.